A selection of T cell receptor beta chains follows, all from one sample in a study of glioma-infiltrating T cells. TCRdb analysed the multiplex PCR reads with MiXCR anew, one entry per CDR3 protein. Of fewer than 200,000 distinct CDR3 sequences listed, roughly two fifths were seen once; the top ten hold 5.2%. Sequencing used glioma tissue, nonneoplastic brain tissue, or PBMCs (not recorded which). These TCRs come from a human donor with low-grade glioma or glioblastoma, undergoing nonglioma brain surgery, or in good health (not recorded which). The CDR3 runs from the conserved cysteine through the conserved F or W. The D gene is left open where the match is weak. Clone sizes are given selectively: once, few, many, or a class where the clone is expanded.

TRBD1,many,TRBV14,TRBJ1-1,CASSQWTGNTEAFF,TGTGCCAGCAGCCAATGGACAGGGAACACTGAAGCTTTCTTT
TRBD2,many,TRBV12-3/TRBV12-4,TRBJ2-1,CASSSTGGDNEQFF,TGTGCCAGCAGTTCTACCGGGGGGGACAATGAGCAGTTCTTC
-,many,TRBV7-8,TRBJ1-1,CASSLEELNTEAFF,TGTGCCAGCAGCTTAGAAGAGCTTAACACTGAAGCTTTCTTT
-,-,TRBV27,TRBJ1-5,CASSSGLGKTQHF,TGTGCCAGCAGTTCCGGCCTGGGGAAGACCCAGCATTTT
-,few,TRBV29-1,TRBJ2-1,CSVGATHPVLF,TGCAGCGTTGGGGCCACGCACCCAGTGCTCTTC
TRBD2,many,TRBV20-1,TRBJ2-1,CSAVLGLAGLGNEQFF,TGCAGTGCTGTTTTGGGTCTAGCGGGCCTGGGGAATGAGCAGTTCTTC
TRBD2,-,TRBV7-3,TRBJ2-1,CASSLAGTSGANEQFF,TGTGCCAGCAGCTTAGCCGGGACTAGCGGGGCCAATGAGCAGTTCTTC
-,-,TRBV4-3,TRBJ2-1,CAGSQVITVSSYNEQFF,TGCGCCGGCAGCCAAGTTATTACGGTTAGCTCCTACAATGAGCAGTTCTTC
-,many,TRBV10-1,TRBJ1-1,CASSENWGTEAFF,TGCGCCAGCAGTGAGAACTGGGGCACTGAAGCTTTCTTT
TRBD2,many,TRBV28,TRBJ2-5,CASRTSGRWTQYF,TGTGCCAGCAGAACTAGCGGGAGGTGGACCCAGTACTTC
-,-,TRBV3-1,TRBJ2-7,CASSRLVARAYEQYF,TGTGCCAGCAGCCGGTTGGTAGCCCGAGCCTACGAGCAGTACTTC
-,many,TRBV10-3,TRBJ1-5,CATQGGYSNQPQHF,TGTGCCACCCAGGGAGGATATAGCAATCAGCCCCAGCATTTT
-,many,TRBV6-1,TRBJ2-3,CASTQPTLPTSGDTQYF,TGTGCCAGCACTCAACCTACTTTACCCACCTCAGGAGATACGCAGTATTTT
TRBD1,-,TRBV5-4,TRBJ2-7,CASSPDRASSYEQYF,TGTGCCAGCAGCCCTGACAGGGCTAGCTCCTACGAGCAGTACTTC
-,-,TRBV27,TRBJ2-1,CASRSTRLPTGRYNEQFF,TGTGCCAGCCGCTCCACACGGCTACCTACAGGGAGGTACAATGAGCAGTTCTTC
-,many,TRBV15,TRBJ1-1,CATSRVQGGAFF,TGTGCCACCAGCAGGGTACAGGGTGGAGCTTTCTTT
-,many,TRBV28,TRBJ1-2,CASSLFYRGGAGGYTF,TGTGCCAGCAGTTTGTTTTATCGGGGGGGGGCTGGAGGCTACACCTTC
TRBD2,-,TRBV2,TRBJ2-7,CPSKREGPGYEQYF,TGTCCCAGTAAAAGGGAGGGACCTGGGTACGAGCAGTACTTC
-,many,TRBV28,TRBJ1-1,CASSLLRAEAFF,TGTGCCAGCAGCCTTCTTCGGGCTGAAGCTTTCTTT
-,-,TRBV19,TRBJ1-5,CASSIVSDSGQPQHF,TGTGCCAGTAGTATAGTGAGTGACAGTGGTCAGCCCCAGCATTTT
TRBD2,-,TRBV29-1,TRBJ2-7,CSVVAGYYEQYF,TGCAGCGTGGTAGCGGGATACTACGAGCAGTACTTC
TRBD1,-,TRBV12-3/TRBV12-4,TRBJ2-2,CASSLLRAAGTGGSTGELFF,TGTGCCAGCAGTTTATTACGGGCGGCGGGGACAGGAGGGAGCACCGGGGAGCTGTTTTTT
-,-,TRBV3-1,TRBJ2-2,CAGSFLGEGTGELFF,TGTGCCGGCAGCTTTCTAGGAGAGGGGACCGGGGAGCTGTTTTTT
-,-,TRBV29-1,TRBJ1-1,CSVDFGNTEAFF,TGCAGCGTTGATTTCGGTAACACTGAAGCTTTCTTT
TRBD1,many,TRBV20-1,TRBJ2-7,CSAAGTGAGEQYF,TGCAGTGCAGCCGGGACAGGGGCGGGCGAGCAGTACTTC
TRBD2,once,TRBV20-1,TRBJ2-3,CSASGLAGGKDTQYF,TGCAGTGCTAGCGGACTAGCGGGAGGGAAAGATACGCAGTATTTT
TRBD1,-,TRBV28,TRBJ2-1,CASSLFGQGRRNEQFF,TGTGCCAGCAGTCTCTTCGGACAGGGTCGAAGAAATGAGCAGTTCTTC
-,-,TRBV7-9,TRBJ1-6,CASSLDSQNSPLHF,TGTGCCAGCAGCCTGGACAGCCAGAATTCACCCCTCCACTTT
TRBD2,-,TRBV12-3/TRBV12-4,TRBJ2-5,CASSPGLAGGQETQYF,TGTGCCAGCAGTCCCGGACTAGCGGGAGGGCAAGAGACCCAGTACTTC
TRBD2,-,TRBV12-3/TRBV12-4,TRBJ2-1,CATTLLATSNEQFF,TGTGCCACGACTCTACTAGCGACAAGCAATGAGCAGTTCTTC
TRBD1,many,TRBV29-1,TRBJ2-7,CSVKDGTGGIEQYF,TGCAGCGTCAAGGACGGGACAGGGGGCATCGAGCAGTACTTC
TRBD2,few,TRBV2,TRBJ2-3,CASNRGTTTDKQYF,TGTGCCAGCAACCGCGGGACTACGACAGATAAGCAGTATTTT